The sequence of this TCR beta chain was determined in a study of CD8+ T cells in alopecia areata. Turning to the study itself: In an open-label trial, patients got 5 to 10 mg tofacitinib twice daily. Dosing with tofacitinib proceeded for 6 to 18 months, followed by 6 months off drug.

Regarding treatment: oral pan-JAK inhibitor, 5-10 mg twice daily. Once RNA had been extracted, it was reverse transcribed into cDNA to act as the sequencing template. Libraries were prepared by immunoSEQ multiplex PCR; TCRdb keeps only in-frame clonotypes and omits some of them. The sample consists of 150,000 to 200,000 clones, about 65% of them appearing once. Germline V CDR1 and CDR2: ENHRY, SYGVKD. The CDR3 length is 17 residues. With 0 bases removed from V and 2 bases from J, the gap between germline ends came to 15 bases. A word on this clone: Its antigen is still unknown.

Study-wide results and caveats: Many expanded lesional clones persisted in scalp and blood during tofacitinib. Scalp sequencing captures resident alphabeta T cells of normal skin too.

The material was CD4+ T cells sorted from blood, obtained around week 50, from a patient treated with tofacitinib. This receptor was obtained from a human donor with alopecia areata. This chain links TRBV10-3 with TRBJ2-3; D remains unclear. The CDR3, as DNA: TGTGCCATCAGTGAGTCGAAAACAGCTACCCTCACAGATACGCAGTATTTT. Its translation: CAISESKTATLTDTQYF.